This T cell receptor beta chain was sequenced during a study of T cells in Graves' hyperthyroidism and ophthalmopathy. The source material, RNA transcripts, was used to amplify TCR beta CDR3 regions. First-round RT-PCR with HTBI primers amplified the TCR CDR3 region. In TCRdb, the multiplex PCR reads were re-called with MiXCR into one record per CDR3 protein. This table holds more than 500,000 distinct CDR3 sequences, about 15% found once. The study, taken as a whole, reports: The majority of expanded thyroid clonotypes above 0.001 also appeared in blood.

Clinical Activity Scores of at least 3, NOSPECS grades of at least 4 and durations under 3 months characterized ophthalmopathy patients. With V trimmed by 7 bases and J by 3 bases, 2 bases remained unmatched. CDR3 length: 13 amino acids. The germline V gene encodes CDR1 MNHEY and CDR2 SVGAGI. This clonotype was detected ten times or more. Antigen specificity is unknown. The clonotype comes from a middle-aged woman with Graves' ophthalmopathy. V gene TRBV6-5 combines with J gene TRBJ2-7; 11 bases agree with TRBD2. The specimen was blood. The CDR3 protein is CASIGLAGYEQYF. CDR3 DNA sequence: TGTGCCAGCATAGGACTAGCGGGCTACGAGCAGTACTTC.